Listed here are 13 T cell receptor beta chains from one sample, sequenced in a study of blood T cell repertoires in COVID-19. This table comes from immunoSEQ multiplex PCR, and its TCRdb copy is limited to in-frame clones, with some not included. This sample has fewer than 700,000 clones; approximately 88% occur once, and the top ten carry roughly 8%. Material: peripheral blood. These receptors were taken from a woman aged 50 to 65 with COVID-19, enrolled during active disease.

This rearrangement joins TRBV10-1 to TRBJ1-1, with a possible D match to TRBD1 (6 bases). Per the germline V gene, CDR1 is WNHNN and CDR2 is SYGVQD (reference sequence). V was pared by 6 bases and J by 1 base, with 12 bases between. CDR3 length: 14 amino acids. CDR3 residues: CASSPDRRNTEAFF. The DNA of the CDR3 is TGCGCCAGCAGCCCCGACAGGAGGAACACTGAAGCTTTCTTT.

About this clone: The sample contains more than one DNA sequence encoding this CDR3. The genes are TRBV2 and TRBJ1-6, with 7 bases identical to TRBD1. CDR3 length: 14 amino acids. The ends lost 7 bases at V and 0 bases at J; junction bases unmatched: 0. Germline lookup yields CDR1 SNHLY and CDR2 FYNNEI. CDR3 residues: CASNRGSYNSPLHF. CDR3 in DNA: TGTGCCAGCAACAGGGGCTCCTATAATTCACCCCTCCACTTT.

The chain combines TRBV2 with TRBJ1-2; D gene unclear. The germline gives CDR1 SNHLY, CDR2 FYNNEI. Trimming cost V 8 bases and J 6 bases, with 16 bases left between them. There are 13 residues in the CDR3. The CDR3 DNA reads TGTGCCAGCTGGAGGACGGTCAGCAATGGCTACACCTTC. This translates into CASWRTVSNGYTF.

DNA for the CDR3: TGTGCCACCAGTGATGTGAGGGCTTTAGATAGGGAGACCCAGTACTTC. Its translation: CATSDVRALDRETQYF. V usage is TRBV24-1 and J usage is TRBJ2-5; D may be TRBD2 (5 bases). Germline loops: CDR1 KGHDR, CDR2 SFDVKD. The CDR3 extends over 16 amino acids. V lost 3 bases to trimming and J lost 5 bases, with 18 bases between them.

The V gene is TRBV28, the J gene TRBJ1-2, with D uncertain. CDR3 length: 14 amino acids. Germline CDR1 MDHEN, CDR2 SYDVKM. V was shortened by 5 bases and J by 2 bases, with 12 bases between the two germline ends. The CDR3 reads CASSPPDTNYGYTF. In DNA, the CDR3 is TGTGCCAGCAGTCCCCCCGACACAAACTATGGCTACACCTTC.

This sequence joins TRBV6-5 and TRBJ2-7, with 8 bases identical to TRBD2. Germline loops: CDR1 MNHEY, CDR2 SVGAGI. J was trimmed by 5 bases and V by 6 bases; bases with no gene match: 12. CDR3 length: 15 residues. CDR3 loop: CASSPGGGTYHEQYF. The CDR3 DNA reads as TGTGCCAGCAGCCCCGGGGGGGGGACTTACCACGAGCAGTACTTC.

This chain joins TRBV19 and TRBJ2-7; the match to TRBD1 covers 9 bases. Per germline, CDR1 LNHDA and CDR2 SQIVND (reference sequence). Germline trimming cut 6 bases from V and 0 bases from J; bases unmatched to any gene: 3. The CDR3 covers 14 residues. The CDR3 is CASSRDRVSYEQYF. The CDR3, as DNA: TGTGCCAGTAGCCGGGACAGGGTCTCCTACGAGCAGTACTTC.

This rearrangement joins TRBV30 to TRBJ2-4, with TRBD2 matching 14 bases. The J segment lost 16 bases and the V segment lost 7 bases, leaving 9 bases of the junction unmatched. Per the germline V gene, CDR1 is GTSNPN and CDR2 is SVGIG (reference sequence). The CDR3 covers 12 residues. Here the CDR3 DNA reads TGTGCCTCCCTTCGACTAGCGGGGGGGCATTACTTC. It specifies CASLRLAGGHYF. The variable domain in full, completed from reference TRBV30 and TRBJ2-4, reads SQTIHQWPATLVQPVGSPLSLECTVEGTSNPNLYWYRQAAGRGLQLLFYSVGIGQISSEVPQNLSASRPQDRQFILSSKKLLLSDSGFYLCASLRLAGGHYFGAGTRLSVL.

The chain couples TRBV19 to TRBJ1-6, with D possibly being TRBD1 (6 bases). Trimming removed 8 bases at V and 1 base at J, with 15 bases between. The length of the CDR3 is 16 residues. CDR1 LNHDA and CDR2 SQIVND come from the germline V gene (reference sequence). For the CDR3, the DNA is TGTGCCAGTCTGAGTCGAGGGGGATCCTATAATTCACCCCTCCACTTT. Its translation is CASLSRGGSYNSPLHF.

The V call is TRBV5-1, the J call TRBJ1-1, with TRBD1 as a possible D gene (5 bases). Germline V gene data show CDR1 as SGHRS and CDR2 as YFSETQ. There are 15 residues in the CDR3. Trimming left V 0 bases short and J 1 base short, with 10 bases between. This chain's CDR3 is CASSLEGRANTEAFF. Written as DNA, the CDR3 is TGCGCCAGCAGCTTGGAGGGCAGGGCGAACACTGAAGCTTTCTTT.

The CDR3 loop reads CASSSTGGAMRETQYF. CDR3 sequence (DNA): TGTGCCAGCAGCTCTACCGGGGGGGCTATGCGAGAGACCCAGTACTTC. The rearrangement joins TRBV5-4 to TRBJ2-5; 8 bases fit TRBD2. Trimming at V came to 3 bases and at J to 4 bases, leaving 11 bases not matched to a gene. The CDR3 sequence is 16 residues long. CDR1 and CDR2 (germline): SGHNT, YYREEE (reference sequence).

V is TRBV2 and J is TRBJ2-3, with 10 bases lining up with TRBD1. CDR1 and CDR2 from the germline V gene are SNHLY and FYNNEI. The CDR3 is 16 residues long. The V gene end was trimmed by 7 bases and the J gene end by 2 bases; junction bases not matched to a gene: 9. As DNA, the CDR3 is TGTGCCAGCACCTCCGGGACAGGGGTCCCCACAGATACGCAGTATTTT. Its protein product is CASTSGTGVPTDTQYF.

The chain links TRBV20-1 to TRBJ1-4; D is unresolved. Trimming took 4 bases from V and 6 from J, leaving 6 bases between them. CDR1 DFQATT and CDR2 SNEGSKA come from the germline V gene (reference sequence). This CDR3 contains 11 residues. The CDR3 coding sequence is TGCAGTGCTATGGCAGATGAAAAACTGTTTTTT. Encoded protein: CSAMADEKLFF.